This note documents a single T cell receptor (beta chain) sequence. This sample is drawn from a study of blood T cell repertoires in COVID-19. Study at large: Acute-phase and convalescent COVID-19 samples originated in the United States, Italy and Spain.

The ends were cut back, 0 bases at V and 9 bases at J, with 10 bases in the middle. CDR3 length equals 14 residues. Germline V gives CDR1 SGHRS, CDR2 YFSETQ. The method was immunoSEQ multiplex PCR; TCRdb's version includes in-frame clones alone and lacks a portion of them. The data show about 140,000 clones, 78% seen once. This receptor was obtained from a woman aged 60 to 75 with acute or convalescent COVID-19. The V gene is TRBV5-1, the J gene TRBJ1-6; D uncertain. Sequencing input: peripheral blood. CDR3 DNA: TGCGCCAGCAGCTTGGCAGTATTTGGTTCACCCCTCCACTTT. This gives the protein CASSLAVFGSPLHF.